This TCR beta chain emerged from a study of blood T cell repertoires in COVID-19 (dated by TCRdb to about 2020). Context from the whole study: Samples from collaborators originated in the United States, Italy and Spain and spanned both the acute and convalescent phases of COVID-19. Where HLA class I and class II types were available, the types were taken from metadata supplied by the sample provider, not from assay-based typing. The repertoires were made available in a free public database intended to serve as a resource for research on the immune response to SARS-CoV-2. Deeply sampled blood TCRbeta repertoires from subjects exposed to, actively infected with, or recovered from COVID-19 were included in the dataset. The prospective study material was composed of cDNA or gDNA derived from T cells, B-cell-depleted T cells, or PBMCs. The samples were drawn from the first 160 participants of the ongoing ImmuneRACE study and from 1,254 subjects provided by 6 global collaborators. Nearly every sample came with metadata listing a de-identified subject ID, COVID-19 status, age in years and sex. The paper as a whole reports these results and caveats: Clinical and demographic metadata were provided uncurated, with the amount varying by source and participant.

From a lookup of the germline V gene (reference sequence), CDR1 and CDR2 are SEHNR and FQNEAQ. A distance of 8 bases separates the germline ends of V and J, which lose 8 bases and 1 base respectively. CDR3 length: 12 amino acids, cysteine to phenylalanine. Only the CDR3 part of the read is kept: 36 bases, read in frame from the first base. TCRbeta CDR3 regions were amplified from genomic DNA using the immunoSEQ Assay, a bias-controlled multiplex PCR. The original methods were these. Nucleated cell counts per sample were estimated from amplification of reference gene primers within the assay. Sequence reads were collapsed and filtered to measure the absolute abundance of every unique TCRbeta CDR3 rearrangement. Productive Simpson clonality was computed per sample as the square root of Simpson's diversity index over productive rearrangements. TCRdb took this table from immuneACCESS and kept in-frame rearrangements with V and J called. Such tables lack part of the clones; where checked against another copy, unresolved V genes explain under half of the gap, and the rest is unexplained. Clone size and V and J calls were adopted from that table, with D and trimming inferred from the DNA. The sample table shows about 530,000 clones, and roughly nine tenths are seen once. Of the sample, roughly 8.3% is held by the ten largest clones.

At one collaborating source in Seattle, patients were enrolled during active infection and were followed longitudinally through the course of disease. The collaborating institutions used their own protocols to collect whole blood in K2EDTA tubes. For TCRbeta analysis, collaborator samples were shipped as frozen whole blood, as isolated PBMCs, or as DNA extracted from either sample type. Regarding this clone: It has no known antigen specificity. No base-level quality is on record; no much larger clone is a single base apart.

The clonotype originates from a woman between 45 and 65 years old with COVID-19, enrolled during active disease. This chain is built from TRBV7-9 and TRBJ1-1; a tentative D match to TRBD1 spans 5 bases. Sample: peripheral blood. The sequence in DNA is TGTGCCAGCGGAGGGGAGAACACTGAAGCTTTCTTT. This yields the protein CASGGENTEAFF. Where the CDR3 stops, the reference TRBV7-9 and TRBJ1-1 genes take over; the full variable domain is DTGVSQNPRHKITKRGQNVTFRCDPISEHNRLYWYRQTLGQGPEFLTYFQNEAQLEKSRLLSDRFSAERPKGSFSTLEIQRTEQGDSAMYLCASGGENTEAFFGQGTRLTVV.